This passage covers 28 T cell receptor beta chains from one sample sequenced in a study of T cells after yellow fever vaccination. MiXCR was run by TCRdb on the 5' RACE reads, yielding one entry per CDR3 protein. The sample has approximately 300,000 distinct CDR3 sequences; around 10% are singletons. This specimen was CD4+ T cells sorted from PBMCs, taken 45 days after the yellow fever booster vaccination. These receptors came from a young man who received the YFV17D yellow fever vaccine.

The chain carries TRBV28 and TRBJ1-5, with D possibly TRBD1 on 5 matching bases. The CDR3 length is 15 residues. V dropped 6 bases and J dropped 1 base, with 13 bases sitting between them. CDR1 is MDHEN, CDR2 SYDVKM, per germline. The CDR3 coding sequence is TGTGCCAGCAGGGAGGGACCCCAGAGCAATCAGCCCCAGCATTTT. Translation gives CASREGPQSNQPQHF. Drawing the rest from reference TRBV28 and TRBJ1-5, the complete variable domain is DVKVTQSSRYLVKRTGEKVFLECVQDMDHENMFWYRQDPGLGLRLIYFSYDVKMKEKGDIPEGYSVSREKKERFSLILESASTNQTSMYLCASREGPQSNQPQHFGDGTRLSIL.

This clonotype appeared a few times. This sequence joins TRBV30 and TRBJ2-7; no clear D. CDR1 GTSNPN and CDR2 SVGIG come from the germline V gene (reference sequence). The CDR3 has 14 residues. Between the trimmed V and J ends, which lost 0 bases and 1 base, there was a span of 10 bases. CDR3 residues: CAWSVLDGSYEQYF. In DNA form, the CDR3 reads TGTGCCTGGAGTGTACTGGACGGGTCCTACGAGCAGTACTTC.

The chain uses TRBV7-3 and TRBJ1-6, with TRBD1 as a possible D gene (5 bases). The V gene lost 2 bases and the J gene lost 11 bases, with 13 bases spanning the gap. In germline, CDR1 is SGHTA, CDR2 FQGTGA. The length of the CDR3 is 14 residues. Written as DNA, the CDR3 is TGTGCCAGCAGCTTATCCGGGGGGTCGGCACCCCTCCACTTT. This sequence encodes CASSLSGGSAPLHF.

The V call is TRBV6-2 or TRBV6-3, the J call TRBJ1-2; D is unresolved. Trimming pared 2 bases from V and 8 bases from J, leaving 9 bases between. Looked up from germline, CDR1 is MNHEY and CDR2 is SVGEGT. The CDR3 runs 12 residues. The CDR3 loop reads CASSYAGYGYTF. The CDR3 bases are TGTGCCAGCAGTTACGCGGGGTACGGCTACACCTTC.

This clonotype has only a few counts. The CDR3 is CSARDRDRRGYTF. The CDR3 DNA sequence: TGCAGTGCTAGAGACCGGGACAGGCGGGGCTACACCTTC. V gene TRBV20-1 combines with J gene TRBJ1-2, with TRBD1 matching 8 bases. The CDR3 extends over 13 amino acids. Germline CDR1 reads DFQATT; CDR2 reads SNEGSKA (reference sequence). V lost 0 bases to trimming and J lost 8 bases; unmatched junction nucleotides: 5.

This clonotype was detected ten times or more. The CDR3 DNA is TGTGCCAGCAGCTTAAGTTCGAGGGTCCAGAATGAGCAGTTCTTC. Protein: CASSLSSRVQNEQFF. This sequence joins TRBV7-2 and TRBJ2-1, with D perhaps matching TRBD2 (5 bases). Germline V gene lookup returns CDR1 SGHTA and CDR2 FQGNSA. With 2 bases removed from V and 7 bases from J, the gap between germline ends came to 15 bases. The CDR3 has 15 amino acids.

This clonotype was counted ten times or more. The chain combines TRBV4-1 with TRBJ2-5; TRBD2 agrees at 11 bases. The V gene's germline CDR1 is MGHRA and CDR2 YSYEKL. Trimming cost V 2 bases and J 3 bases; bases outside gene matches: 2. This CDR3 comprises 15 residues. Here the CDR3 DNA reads TGCGCCAGCAGCCAACTGACTAGCGGGGAAGAGACCCAGTACTTC. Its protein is CASSQLTSGEETQYF.

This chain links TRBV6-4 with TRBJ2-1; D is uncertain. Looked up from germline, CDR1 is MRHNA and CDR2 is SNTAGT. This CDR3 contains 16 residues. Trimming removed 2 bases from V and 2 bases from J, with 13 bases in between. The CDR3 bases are TGTGCCAGCAGTGACGACTTTGGGTATACCTACAATGAGCAGTTCTTC. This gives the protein CASSDDFGYTYNEQFF.

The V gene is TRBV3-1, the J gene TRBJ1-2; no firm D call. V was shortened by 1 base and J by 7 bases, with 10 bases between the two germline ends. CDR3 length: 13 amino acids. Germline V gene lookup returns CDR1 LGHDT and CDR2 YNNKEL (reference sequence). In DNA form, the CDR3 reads TGTGCCAGCAGCCAAGCCCCCTTTTCTGGCTACACCTTC. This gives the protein CASSQAPFSGYTF.

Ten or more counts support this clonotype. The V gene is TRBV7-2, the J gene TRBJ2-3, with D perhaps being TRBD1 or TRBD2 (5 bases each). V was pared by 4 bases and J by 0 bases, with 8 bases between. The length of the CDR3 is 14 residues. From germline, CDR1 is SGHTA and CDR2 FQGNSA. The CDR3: CASSSRGSTDTQYF. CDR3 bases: TGTGCCAGCAGCTCGAGGGGAAGCACAGATACGCAGTATTTT.

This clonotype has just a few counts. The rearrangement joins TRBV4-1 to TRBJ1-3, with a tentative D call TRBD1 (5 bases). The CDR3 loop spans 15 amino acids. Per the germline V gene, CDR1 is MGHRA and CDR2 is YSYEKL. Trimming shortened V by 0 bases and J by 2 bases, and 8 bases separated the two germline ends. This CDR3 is CASSQEETAGNTIYF. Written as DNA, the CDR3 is TGCGCCAGCAGCCAAGAGGAGACAGCTGGAAACACCATATATTTT.

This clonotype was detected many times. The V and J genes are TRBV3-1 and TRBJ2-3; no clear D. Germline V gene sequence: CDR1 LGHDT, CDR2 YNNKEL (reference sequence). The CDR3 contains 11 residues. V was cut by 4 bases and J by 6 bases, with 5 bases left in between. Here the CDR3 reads CASSRFDTQYF. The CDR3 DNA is TGTGCCAGCAGCCGCTTTGATACGCAGTATTTT.

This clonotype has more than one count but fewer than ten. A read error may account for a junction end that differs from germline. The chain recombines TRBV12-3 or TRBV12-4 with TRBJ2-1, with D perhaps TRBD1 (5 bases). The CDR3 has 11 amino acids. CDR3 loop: CASSSQDAQGF. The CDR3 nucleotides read TGTGCCAGCAGCTCGCAGGACGCCCAGGGCTTC.

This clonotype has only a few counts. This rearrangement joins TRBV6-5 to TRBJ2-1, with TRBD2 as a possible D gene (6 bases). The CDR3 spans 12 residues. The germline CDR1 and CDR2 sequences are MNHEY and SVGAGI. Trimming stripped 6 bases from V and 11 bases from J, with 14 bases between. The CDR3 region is CASSSEGTQQFF. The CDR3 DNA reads TGTGCCAGCAGCTCCGAAGGGACTCAGCAGTTCTTC.

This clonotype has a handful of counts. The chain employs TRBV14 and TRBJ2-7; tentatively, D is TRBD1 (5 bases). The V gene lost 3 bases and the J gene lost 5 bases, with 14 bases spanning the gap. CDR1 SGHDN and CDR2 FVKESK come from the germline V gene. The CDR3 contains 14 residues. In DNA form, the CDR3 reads TGTGCCAGCAGCCAGGGGCAGGGTCGCCACGAGCAGTACTTC. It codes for CASSQGQGRHEQYF.

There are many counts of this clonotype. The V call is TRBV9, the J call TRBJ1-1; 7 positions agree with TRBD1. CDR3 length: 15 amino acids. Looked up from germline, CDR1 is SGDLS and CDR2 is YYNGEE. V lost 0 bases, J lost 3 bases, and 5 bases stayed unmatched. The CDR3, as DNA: TGTGCCAGCAGCGTAGGGGGGACAGCCGACACTGAAGCTTTCTTT. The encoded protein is CASSVGGTADTEAFF.

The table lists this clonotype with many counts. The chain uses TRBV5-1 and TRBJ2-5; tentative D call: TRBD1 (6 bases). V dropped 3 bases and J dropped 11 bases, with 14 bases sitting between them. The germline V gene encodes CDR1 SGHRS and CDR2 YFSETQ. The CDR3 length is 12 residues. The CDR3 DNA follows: TGCGCCAGCAGCTCGGATCGAGGGGGACAGTACTTC. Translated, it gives CASSSDRGGQYF. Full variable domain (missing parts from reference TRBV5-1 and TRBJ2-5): KAGVTQTPRYLIKTRGQQVTLSCSPISGHRSVSWYQQTPGQGLQFLFEYFSETQRNKGNFPGRFSGRQFSNSRSEMNVSTLELGDSALYLCASSSDRGGQYFGPGTRLLVL.

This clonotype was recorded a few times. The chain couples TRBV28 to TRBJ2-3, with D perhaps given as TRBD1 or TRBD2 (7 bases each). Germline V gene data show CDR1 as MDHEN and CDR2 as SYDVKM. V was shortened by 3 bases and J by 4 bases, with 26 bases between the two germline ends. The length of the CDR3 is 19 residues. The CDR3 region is CASSFSPWTGRGVADTQYF. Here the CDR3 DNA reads TGTGCCAGCAGTTTCTCCCCCTGGACAGGCCGGGGGGTGGCAGATACGCAGTATTTT.

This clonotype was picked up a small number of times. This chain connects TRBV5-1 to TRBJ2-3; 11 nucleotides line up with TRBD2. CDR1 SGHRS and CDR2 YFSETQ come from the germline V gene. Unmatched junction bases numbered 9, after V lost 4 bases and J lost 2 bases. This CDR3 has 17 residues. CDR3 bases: TGCGCCAGCAGCCGGGATATACTAGCGGGGGCCACAGATACGCAGTATTTT. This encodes CASSRDILAGATDTQYF.

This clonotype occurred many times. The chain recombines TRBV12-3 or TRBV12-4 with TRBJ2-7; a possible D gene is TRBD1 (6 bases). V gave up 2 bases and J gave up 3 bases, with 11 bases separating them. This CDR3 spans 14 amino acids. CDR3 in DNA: TGTGCCAGCAGTTTAAGGGGGAACGACTACGAGCAGTACTTC. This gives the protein CASSLRGNDYEQYF.

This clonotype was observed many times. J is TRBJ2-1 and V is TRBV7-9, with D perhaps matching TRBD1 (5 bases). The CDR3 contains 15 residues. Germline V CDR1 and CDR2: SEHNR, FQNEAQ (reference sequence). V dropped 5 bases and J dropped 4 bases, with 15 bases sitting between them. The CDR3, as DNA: TGTGCCAGCAGCACGGACATGATGAGGTACAATGAGCAGTTCTTC. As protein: CASSTDMMRYNEQFF.

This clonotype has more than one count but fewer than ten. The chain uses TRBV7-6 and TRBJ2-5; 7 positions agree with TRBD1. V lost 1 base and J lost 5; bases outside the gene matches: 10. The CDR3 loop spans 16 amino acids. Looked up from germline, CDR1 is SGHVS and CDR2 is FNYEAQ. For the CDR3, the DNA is TGTGCCAGCAGCTTAGTTTGGGACAGCGCCCGTGAGACCCAGTACTTC. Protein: CASSLVWDSARETQYF.

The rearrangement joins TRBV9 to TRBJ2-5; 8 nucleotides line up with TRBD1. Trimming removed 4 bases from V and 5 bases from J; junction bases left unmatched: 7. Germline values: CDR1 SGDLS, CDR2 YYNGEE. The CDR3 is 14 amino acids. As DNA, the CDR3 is TGTGCCAGCAGCCCTCGACAGGGGAAGGAGACCCAGTACTTC. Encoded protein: CASSPRQGKETQYF.

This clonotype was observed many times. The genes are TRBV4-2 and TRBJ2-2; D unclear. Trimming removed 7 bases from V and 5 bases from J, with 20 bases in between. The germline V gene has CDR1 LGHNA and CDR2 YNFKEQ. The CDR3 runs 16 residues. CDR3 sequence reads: CASTLSRGSGTGELFF. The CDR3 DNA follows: TGTGCCAGCACTCTAAGCCGCGGCAGTGGGACCGGGGAGCTGTTTTTT.

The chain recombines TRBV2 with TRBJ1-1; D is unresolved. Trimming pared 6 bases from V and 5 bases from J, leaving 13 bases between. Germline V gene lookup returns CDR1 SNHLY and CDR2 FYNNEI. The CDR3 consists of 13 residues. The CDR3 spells CASRGRLLTEAFF. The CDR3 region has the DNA TGTGCCAGCAGGGGTCGGTTGCTGACTGAAGCTTTCTTT.

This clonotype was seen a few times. CDR3 in amino acids: CASSLWPGNNSPLHF. The CDR3 nucleotides read TGCGCCAGCAGCTTGTGGCCAGGGAATAATTCACCCCTCCACTTT. The chain uses TRBV5-1 and TRBJ1-6, with D possibly matching TRBD1 (5 bases). Germline lookup yields CDR1 SGHRS and CDR2 YFSETQ. The CDR3 is 15 residues long. The germline V and J ends were trimmed by 1 base and 5 bases, with 10 bases remaining between them.

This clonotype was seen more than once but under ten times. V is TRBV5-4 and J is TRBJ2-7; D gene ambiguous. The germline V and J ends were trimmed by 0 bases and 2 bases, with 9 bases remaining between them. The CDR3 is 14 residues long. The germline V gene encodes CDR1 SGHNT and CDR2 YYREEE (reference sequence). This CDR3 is CASSLVGQPYEQYF. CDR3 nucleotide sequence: TGTGCCAGCAGCTTGGTTGGGCAACCCTACGAGCAGTACTTC.

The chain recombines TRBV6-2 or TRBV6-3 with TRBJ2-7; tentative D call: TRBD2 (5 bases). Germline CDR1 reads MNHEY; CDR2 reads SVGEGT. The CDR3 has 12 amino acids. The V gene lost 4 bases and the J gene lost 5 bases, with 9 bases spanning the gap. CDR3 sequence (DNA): TGTGCCAGCAGTTCCGTGCGGGACGAGCAGTACGTC. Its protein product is CASSSVRDEQYV.